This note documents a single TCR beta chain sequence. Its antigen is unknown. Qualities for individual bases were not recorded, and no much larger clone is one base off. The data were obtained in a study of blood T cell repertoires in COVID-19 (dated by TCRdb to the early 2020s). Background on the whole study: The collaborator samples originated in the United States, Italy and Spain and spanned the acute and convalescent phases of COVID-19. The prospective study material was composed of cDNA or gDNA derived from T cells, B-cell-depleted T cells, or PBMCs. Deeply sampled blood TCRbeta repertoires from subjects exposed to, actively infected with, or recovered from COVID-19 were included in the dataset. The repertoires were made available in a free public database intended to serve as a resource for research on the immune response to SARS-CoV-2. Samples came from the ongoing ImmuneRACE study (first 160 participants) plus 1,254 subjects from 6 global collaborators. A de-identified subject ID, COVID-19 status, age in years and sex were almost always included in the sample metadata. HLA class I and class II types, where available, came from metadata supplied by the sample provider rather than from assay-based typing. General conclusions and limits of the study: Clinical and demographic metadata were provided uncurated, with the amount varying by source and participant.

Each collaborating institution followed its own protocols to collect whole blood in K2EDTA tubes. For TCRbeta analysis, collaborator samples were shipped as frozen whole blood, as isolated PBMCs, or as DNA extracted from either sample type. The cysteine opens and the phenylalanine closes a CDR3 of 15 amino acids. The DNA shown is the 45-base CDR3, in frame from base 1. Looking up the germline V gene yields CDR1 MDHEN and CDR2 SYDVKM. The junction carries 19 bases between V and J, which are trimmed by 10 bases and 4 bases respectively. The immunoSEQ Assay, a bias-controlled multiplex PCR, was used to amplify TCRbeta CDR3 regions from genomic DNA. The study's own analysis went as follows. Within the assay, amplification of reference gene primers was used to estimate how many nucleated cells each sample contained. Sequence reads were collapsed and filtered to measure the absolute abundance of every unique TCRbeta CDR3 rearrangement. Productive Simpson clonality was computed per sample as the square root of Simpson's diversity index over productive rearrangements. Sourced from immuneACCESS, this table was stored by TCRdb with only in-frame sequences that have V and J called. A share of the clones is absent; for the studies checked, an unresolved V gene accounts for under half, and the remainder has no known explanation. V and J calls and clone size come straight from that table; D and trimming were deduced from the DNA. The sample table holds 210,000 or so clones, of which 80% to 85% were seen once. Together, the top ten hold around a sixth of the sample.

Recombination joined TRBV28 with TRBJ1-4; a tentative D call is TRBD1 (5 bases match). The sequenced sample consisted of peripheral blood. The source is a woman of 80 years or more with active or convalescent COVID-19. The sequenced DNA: TGTGCCACCAAGTTCCAGACAGCGAGTAATGAAAAACTGTTTTTT. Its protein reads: CATKFQTASNEKLFF.